This TCR beta chain came from a study of breast tumors, draining lymph nodes, adjacent tissues. Whole-study findings and limits: Tumor and nontumor repertoires were significantly more similar in luminal-like than in basal-like breast cancer. Tumor T cell lymph node origin was a supported hypothesis, not proven. Compared with lymph nodes, tumors were less diverse; compared with nontumor tissue, more. The data were judged consistent with most tumor T cells coming from lymph node and expanding in tumor.

Trimming took off 4 bases at V and 0 bases at J, with 7 bases between the two ends. Germline-derived CDR1 and CDR2 are GTSNPN and SVGIG (reference sequence). The CDR3 runs 13 residues. TCRdb ran MiXCR on the multiplex PCR reads and lists one entry per CDR3 protein. The table lists about 47,000 distinct CDR3 sequences, 20% to 25% of them singletons. This clonotype was picked up many times. Antigen specificity is unknown. The specimen sequenced was breast tumor tissue. The clonotype was recovered from a female donor with breast cancer. Some clones in this sample may be carry-over from other donors' samples. The V call is TRBV30, the J call TRBJ1-3, with D possibly being TRBD1 (6 bases). The CDR3 bases are TGTGCCTGGATCAGGGGCTCTGGAAACACCATATATTTT. Encoded protein: CAWIRGSGNTIYF.